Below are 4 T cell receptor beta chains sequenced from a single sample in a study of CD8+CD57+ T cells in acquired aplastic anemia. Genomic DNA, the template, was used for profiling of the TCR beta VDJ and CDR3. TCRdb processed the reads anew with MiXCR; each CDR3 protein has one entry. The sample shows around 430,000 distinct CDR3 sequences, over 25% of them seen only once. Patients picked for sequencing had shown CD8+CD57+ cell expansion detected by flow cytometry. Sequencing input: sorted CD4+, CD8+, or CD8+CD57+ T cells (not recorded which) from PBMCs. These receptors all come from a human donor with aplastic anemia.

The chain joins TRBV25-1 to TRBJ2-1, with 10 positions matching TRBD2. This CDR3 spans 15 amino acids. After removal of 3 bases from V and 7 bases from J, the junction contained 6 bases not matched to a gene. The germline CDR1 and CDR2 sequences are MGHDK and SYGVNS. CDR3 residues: CASSDALAGANEQFF. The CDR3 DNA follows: TGTGCCAGCAGTGATGCCCTAGCGGGGGCAAATGAGCAGTTCTTC.

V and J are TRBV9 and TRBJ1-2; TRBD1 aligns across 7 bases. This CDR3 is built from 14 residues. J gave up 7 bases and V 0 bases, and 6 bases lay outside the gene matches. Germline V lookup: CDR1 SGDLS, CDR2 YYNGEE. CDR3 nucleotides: TGTGCCAGCAGCGTAGAGTTCAGGGGGGGTGGCTACACCTTC. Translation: CASSVEFRGGGYTF. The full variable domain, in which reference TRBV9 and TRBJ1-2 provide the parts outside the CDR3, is DSGVTQTPKHLITATGQRVTLRCSPRSGDLSVYWYQQSLDQGLQFLIQYYNGEERAKGNILERFSAQQFPDLHSELNLSSLELGDSALYFCASSVEFRGGGYTFGSGTRLTVV.

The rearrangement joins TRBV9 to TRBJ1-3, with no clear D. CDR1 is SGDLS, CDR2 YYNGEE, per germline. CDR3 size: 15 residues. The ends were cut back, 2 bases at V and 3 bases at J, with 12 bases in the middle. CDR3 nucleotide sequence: TGTGCCAGCAGCGTCGAGGCCCTTGGTGGAAACACCATATATTTT. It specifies CASSVEALGGNTIYF.

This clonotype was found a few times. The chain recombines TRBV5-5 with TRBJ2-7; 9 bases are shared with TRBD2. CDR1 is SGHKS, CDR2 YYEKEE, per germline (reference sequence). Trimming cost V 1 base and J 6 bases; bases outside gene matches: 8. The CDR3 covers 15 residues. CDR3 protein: CASSLWWHSGSEQYF. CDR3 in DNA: TGTGCCAGCAGCTTGTGGTGGCATAGCGGGAGCGAGCAGTACTTC.